This is a list of T cell receptor beta chains from one sample in a study of T cells after posttransplantation cyclophosphamide. The table came from immunoSEQ multiplex PCR; TCRdb's copy has only in-frame clones and leaves some out. The sample lists about 21,000 clones, 87% occurring once. The sample here was PBMCs, taken after allogeneic stem cell transplant with posttransplant cyclophosphamide. The receptors derive from a female patient in her 40s who received an allogeneic stem cell transplant from a related donor, was CMV-positive, and had no GVHD. The graft donor may have given rise to some T cells. The CDR3 runs from the conserved cysteine through the conserved F or W. The D gene is left open where the match is weak. Only some rows state a clone size, as once, few, many or a class for expanded clones.

j_gene: TRBJ2-3
len: 16
d_gene: -
v_gene: TRBV5-4
abundance: -
CDR3nt: TGTGCCAGCAGCTTGTACAGGGGGGGTAGCACAGATACGCAGTATTTT
CDR3aa: CASSLYRGGSTDTQYF

j_gene: TRBJ2-7
len: 15
d_gene: TRBD2
v_gene: TRBV6-5
abundance: -
CDR3nt: TGTGCCAGCCACAGGGGACTAGCTACGTCCTACGAGCAGTACTTC
CDR3aa: CASHRGLATSYEQYF

j_gene: TRBJ2-7
len: 14
d_gene: -
v_gene: TRBV18
abundance: -
CDR3nt: TGTGCCAGCTCACCAACGGGACAAAACTACGAGCAGTACTTC
CDR3aa: CASSPTGQNYEQYF

j_gene: TRBJ1-2
len: 15
d_gene: -
v_gene: TRBV11-2
abundance: -
CDR3nt: TGTGCCAGCAGCTTAGCAGCGCAGGCCGGAGGTGGCTACACCTTC
CDR3aa: CASSLAAQAGGGYTF

j_gene: TRBJ2-3
len: 13
d_gene: -
v_gene: TRBV25-1
abundance: -
CDR3nt: TGTGCCAGCAGTGAGGCCGCTCTGGATACGCAGTATTTT
CDR3aa: CASSEAALDTQYF

j_gene: TRBJ2-1
len: 15
d_gene: TRBD2
v_gene: TRBV7-2
abundance: once
CDR3nt: TGTGCCAGCAGCTTAGGACTAGCGGCTTACAATGAGCAGTTCTTC
CDR3aa: CASSLGLAAYNEQFF

j_gene: TRBJ2-1
len: 17
d_gene: -
v_gene: TRBV14
abundance: few
CDR3nt: TGTGCCAGCAGCCAGTTCGGACTGGAGAGCTCCTACAATGAGCAGTTCTTC
CDR3aa: CASSQFGLESSYNEQFF

j_gene: TRBJ2-1
len: 19
d_gene: -
v_gene: TRBV15
abundance: -
CDR3nt: TGTGCCACCAGCACCTCCCTCCTGACTAGTAGGATTTCAAGGAATGAGCAGTTCTTC
CDR3aa: CATSTSLLTSRISRNEQFF

j_gene: TRBJ1-2
len: 15
d_gene: TRBD1
v_gene: TRBV27
abundance: -
CDR3nt: TGTGCCAGCAGGACGGTAGGGGGCCCAAACTATGGCTACACCTTC
CDR3aa: CASRTVGGPNYGYTF

j_gene: TRBJ2-1
len: 16
d_gene: TRBD2
v_gene: TRBV28
abundance: -
CDR3nt: TGTGCCAGCAGTCGTTCAGCGGGAGGGCCAAGAGATGAGCAGTTCTTC
CDR3aa: CASSRSAGGPRDEQFF

j_gene: TRBJ2-7
len: 14
d_gene: TRBD2
v_gene: TRBV5-1
abundance: -
CDR3nt: TGCGCCAGCAGCTTGGAGTGGACTAGTGTGCAGCAGTACTTC
CDR3aa: CASSLEWTSVQQYF

j_gene: TRBJ2-7
len: 14
d_gene: -
v_gene: TRBV5-4
abundance: -
CDR3nt: TGTGCCAGCAGCGCCGACTTCGGCGCCTACGAGCAGTACTTC
CDR3aa: CASSADFGAYEQYF

j_gene: TRBJ2-7
len: 14
d_gene: -
v_gene: TRBV7-2
abundance: -
CDR3nt: TGTGCCAGCAGCTTAGCGGAGATCTCCTACGAGCAGTACTTC
CDR3aa: CASSLAEISYEQYF

j_gene: TRBJ2-7
len: 12
d_gene: -
v_gene: TRBV5-1
abundance: -
CDR3nt: TGCGCCAGCAGCTCCAGGGGAAACGAGCAGTACTTC
CDR3aa: CASSSRGNEQYF

j_gene: TRBJ2-4
len: 14
d_gene: -
v_gene: TRBV27
abundance: -
CDR3nt: TGTGCCAGCAAAGAGTCGTCCTCGCGCCACATTCAGTACTTC
CDR3aa: CASKESSSRHIQYF

j_gene: TRBJ2-3
len: 14
d_gene: -
v_gene: TRBV6-4
abundance: -
CDR3nt: TGTGCCAGCAGGCGAAGCGGTTTCACAGATACGCAGTATTTT
CDR3aa: CASRRSGFTDTQYF

j_gene: TRBJ2-2
len: 14
d_gene: -
v_gene: TRBV9
abundance: -
CDR3nt: TGTGCCAGCAGCTCTAGCGTGAACACCGGGGAGCTGTTTTTT
CDR3aa: CASSSSVNTGELFF

j_gene: TRBJ1-4
len: 14
d_gene: TRBD1
v_gene: TRBV2
abundance: few
CDR3nt: TGTGCCAGCACCAGGACAGGGGGCGGGGGAAAACTGTTTTTT
CDR3aa: CASTRTGGGGKLFF

j_gene: TRBJ2-1
len: 15
d_gene: -
v_gene: TRBV7-8
abundance: -
CDR3nt: TGTGCCAGCAGCTTATCCCTTGACTTTACCAATGAGCAGTTCTTC
CDR3aa: CASSLSLDFTNEQFF

j_gene: TRBJ1-1
len: 15
d_gene: TRBD1
v_gene: TRBV10-3
abundance: -
CDR3nt: TGTGCCATCAGTGAGTCGGACAGGGCGAACCGAAAAACTTTCTTT
CDR3aa: CAISESDRANRKTFF

j_gene: TRBJ1-3
len: 15
d_gene: TRBD1
v_gene: TRBV5-1
abundance: -
CDR3nt: TGCGCCAGCAGCTTGTTAAGGGGGCCTGGAAACACCATATATTTT
CDR3aa: CASSLLRGPGNTIYF

j_gene: TRBJ2-7
len: 13
d_gene: -
v_gene: TRBV5-4
abundance: -
CDR3nt: TGTGCCAGCAGCCCACGGACTGGCTACGAGCAGTACTTC
CDR3aa: CASSPRTGYEQYF

j_gene: TRBJ1-5
len: 14
d_gene: TRBD1
v_gene: TRBV2
abundance: few
CDR3nt: TGTGCCAGCAGTGACGACAGGGGACTCCATCCCCAGCATTTT
CDR3aa: CASSDDRGLHPQHF

j_gene: TRBJ1-2
len: 21
d_gene: -
v_gene: TRBV12-5
abundance: -
CDR3nt: TGTGCTAGTGCCCTGGAGGGGGGGCCGCTTCGGAGGTTTTGGTTTAACTATGGCTACACCTTC
CDR3aa: CASALEGGPLRRFWFNYGYTF

j_gene: TRBJ2-2
len: 14
d_gene: -
v_gene: TRBV7-2
abundance: -
CDR3nt: TGTGCCAGCAGCGTAGCTAGTAGCACCGGGGAGCTGTTTTTT
CDR3aa: CASSVASSTGELFF

j_gene: TRBJ1-2
len: 14
d_gene: -
v_gene: TRBV28
abundance: -
CDR3nt: TGTGCCAGCAGTCCTATCGGCGGGTCCTATGGCTACACCTTC
CDR3aa: CASSPIGGSYGYTF

j_gene: TRBJ2-3
len: 14
d_gene: TRBD1
v_gene: TRBV30
abundance: -
CDR3nt: TGTGCCTGGAGCCCGACAGGGGGCCCAGATACGCAGTATTTT
CDR3aa: CAWSPTGGPDTQYF